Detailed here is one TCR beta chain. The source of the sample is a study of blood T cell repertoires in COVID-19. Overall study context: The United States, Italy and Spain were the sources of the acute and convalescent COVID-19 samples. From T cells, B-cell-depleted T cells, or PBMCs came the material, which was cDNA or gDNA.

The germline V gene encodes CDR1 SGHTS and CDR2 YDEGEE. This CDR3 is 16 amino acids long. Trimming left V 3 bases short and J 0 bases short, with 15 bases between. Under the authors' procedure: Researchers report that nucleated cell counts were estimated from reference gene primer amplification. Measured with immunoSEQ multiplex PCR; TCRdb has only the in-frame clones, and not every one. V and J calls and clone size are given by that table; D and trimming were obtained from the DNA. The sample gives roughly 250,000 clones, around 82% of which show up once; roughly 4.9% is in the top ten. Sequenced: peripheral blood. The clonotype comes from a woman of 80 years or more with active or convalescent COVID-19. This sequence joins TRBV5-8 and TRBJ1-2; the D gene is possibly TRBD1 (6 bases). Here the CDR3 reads CASSSFTGTANYGYTF. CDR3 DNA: TGTGCCAGCAGCTCATTTACAGGGACCGCTAACTATGGCTACACCTTC.